The rows below give T cell receptor beta chains drawn from one sample of a study of beta chain features in type 1 diabetes. TCRdb's copy holds only in-frame clones and misses some; the assay was immunoSEQ multiplex PCR. This sample has about 230,000 clones; 9.6% occur once, and the top ten carry 0.034%. The sequenced sample consisted of naive CD4+ T cells from blood. All receptors derive from a woman aged 18 to 35 in good health. The CDR3 runs from the conserved cysteine through the conserved F or W. The D gene is left open where the match is weak. The size entry is marked missing in some rows and otherwise reads once, few, many or a size class.

CDR3	DNA	V	J	size	D
CASSIRTANYGYTF	TGTGCCAGTAGTATTAGGACAGCTAACTATGGCTACACCTTC	TRBV19	TRBJ1-2	few	NA
CASSLAAGAYEQYF	TGCGCCAGCAGCTTGGCAGCAGGGGCCTACGAGCAGTACTTC	TRBV5-1	TRBJ2-7	few	NA
CSVEAEGAYEQYF	TGCAGCGTTGAAGCGGAGGGGGCTTACGAGCAGTACTTC	TRBV29-1	TRBJ2-7	few	NA
CSVEVPQAPNTGELFF	TGCAGCGTTGAAGTACCGCAGGCCCCGAACACCGGGGAGCTGTTTTTT	TRBV29-1	TRBJ2-2	few	NA
CASSIRHRSNYGYTF	TGTGCCAGTAGTATAAGACATCGTTCTAACTATGGCTACACCTTC	TRBV19	TRBJ1-2	NA	NA
CASSRGQQETQYF	TGTGCCAGCAGCCGAGGACAGCAAGAGACCCAGTACTTC	TRBV7-9	TRBJ2-5	many	NA
CASSKQGWDTEAFF	TGTGCCAGCAGCAAACAGGGATGGGACACTGAAGCTTTCTTT	TRBV27	TRBJ1-1	NA	NA
CASSSRLAGVRETQYF	TGTGCCAGCAGCTCTAGACTAGCGGGAGTTAGGGAGACCCAGTACTTC	TRBV7-6	TRBJ2-5	few	TRBD2
CASRLWETQYF	TGTGCCAGCAGACTCTGGGAGACCCAGTACTTC	TRBV27	TRBJ2-5	many	NA
CASSWEAGRRPEQYF	TGTGCCAGCAGCTGGGAGGCTGGCCGACGTCCCGAGCAGTACTTC	TRBV5-4	TRBJ2-7	few	NA
CASSMGGKLFF	TGTGCCAGCAGTATGGGGGGAAAACTGTTTTTT	TRBV2	TRBJ1-4	NA	NA
CASSPGQAVGYNEQFF	TGTGCCAGTAGCCCAGGACAGGCTGTTGGCTACAATGAGCAGTTCTTC	TRBV19	TRBJ2-1	few	TRBD1
CASRVTEPGANVLTF	TGTGCCAGCAGGGTGACAGAGCCTGGGGCCAACGTCCTGACTTTC	TRBV2	TRBJ2-6	few	NA
CASSSNLGNTIYF	TGCGCCAGCAGCTCAAACTTAGGAAACACCATATATTTT	TRBV5-1	TRBJ1-3	NA	NA
CASSDRRLGTGDNEQFF	TGTGCCAGCAGCGATAGGAGGTTAGGGACGGGGGACAATGAGCAGTTCTTC	TRBV5-4	TRBJ2-1	few	NA
CASSPSSGSYNEQFF	TGTGCCAGCAGCCCAAGCAGCGGGAGTTACAATGAGCAGTTCTTC	TRBV14	TRBJ2-1	NA	TRBD2
CASSPRQESVLTF	TGTGCCAGCTCACCGCGACAGGAGTCCGTCCTGACTTTC	TRBV18	TRBJ2-6	many	NA
CASSYYAGVTYNEQFF	TGTGCCAGTAGTTACTACGCGGGAGTTACCTACAATGAGCAGTTCTTC	TRBV19	TRBJ2-1	few	TRBD2
CAISEGSATGYGYTF	TGTGCCATCAGTGAGGGCAGCGCAACCGGGTATGGCTACACCTTC	TRBV10-3	TRBJ1-2	few	NA
CAWRAFGQGYEQYF	TGTGCCTGGAGGGCCTTCGGACAGGGCTACGAGCAGTACTTC	TRBV30	TRBJ2-7	few	TRBD1
CASSLWDRGRRGYTF	TGTGCCAGCAGCTTGTGGGACAGGGGGCGTAGAGGCTACACCTTC	TRBV5-4	TRBJ1-2	NA	TRBD1
CASSQERGPLIGTEAFF	TGCGCCAGCAGCCAAGAAAGGGGGCCCCTGATTGGCACTGAAGCTTTCTTT	TRBV4-1	TRBJ1-1	NA	TRBD1
CASSLGTGTASTDTQYF	TGTGCCAGCAGTTTGGGAACCGGGACAGCTAGCACAGATACGCAGTATTTT	TRBV28	TRBJ2-3	few	TRBD1
CAWSVWSGRAATDTQYF	TGTGCCTGGAGTGTATGGAGCGGGAGGGCCGCCACAGATACGCAGTATTTT	TRBV30	TRBJ2-3	few	TRBD2
CAWALSPLFSWPQYF	TGTGCCTGGGCCCTATCTCCACTTTTTAGCTGGCCCCAGTACTTC	TRBV30	TRBJ2-5	few	NA
CASSFIAGANYEQYF	TGCGCCAGCAGCTTTATAGCGGGAGCTAACTACGAGCAGTACTTC	TRBV5-1	TRBJ2-7	few	TRBD2
CASSDRSNQPQHF	TGTGCCAGCAGTGACCGTAGCAATCAGCCCCAGCATTTT	TRBV6-4	TRBJ1-5	few	NA
CAISDSGGQGTDTQYF	TGTGCCATCAGCGACAGCGGCGGACAGGGCACAGATACGCAGTATTTT	TRBV10-3	TRBJ2-3	few	TRBD1
CASSDSSGRATGELFF	TGTGCCAGCAGCGATTCTAGCGGGAGGGCCACCGGGGAGCTGTTTTTT	TRBV7-9	TRBJ2-2	few	TRBD2
CASSLGTPKTDTQYF	TGTGCCAGCAGCTTGGGAACACCGAAGACAGATACGCAGTATTTT	TRBV5-4	TRBJ2-3	NA	NA
CASSEEVYGTSGTHEQFF	TGCGCCAGCAGTGAGGAGGTGTACGGGACTAGCGGGACCCATGAGCAGTTCTTC	TRBV10-2	TRBJ2-1	NA	TRBD2
CASSPGLASDEQYF	TGCGCCAGCAGCCCGGGACTAGCCAGCGACGAGCAGTACTTC	TRBV5-1	TRBJ2-7	few	TRBD2
CASRATGGQPQHF	TGTGCCAGCAGGGCCACAGGGGGACAGCCCCAGCATTTT	TRBV6-5	TRBJ1-5	few	TRBD1
CASSGSGGEWAGELFF	TGTGCCAGCAGTGGTTCAGGGGGCGAATGGGCCGGGGAGCTGTTTTTT	TRBV2	TRBJ2-2	NA	TRBD1
CASSPTGLSRAEAFF	TGTGCCAGCAGCCCCACAGGGTTGTCGAGGGCTGAAGCTTTCTTT	TRBV5-4	TRBJ1-1	NA	NA
CASRTSGTSYEQYF	TGCGCCAGCAGGACTAGCGGGACCTCCTACGAGCAGTACTTC	TRBV10-2	TRBJ2-7	few	TRBD2
CASSSIAGAFYNEQFF	TGTGCCAGCAGTTCGATAGCGGGGGCTTTCTACAATGAGCAGTTCTTC	TRBV6-5	TRBJ2-1	NA	TRBD2
CASSVLGSMNTEAFF	TGTGCCAGCAGCGTCCTGGGGAGCATGAACACTGAAGCTTTCTTT	TRBV9	TRBJ1-1	NA	NA
CASSLGSAMSGEAQYF	TGTGCCAGCAGCTTAGGTTCGGCCATGTCCGGGGAGGCCCAGTACTTC	TRBV7-6	TRBJ2-5	NA	NA
CASSARDSEYEQYF	TGTGCCAGCAGCGCTCGGGACAGCGAGTACGAGCAGTACTTC	TRBV7-6	TRBJ2-7	NA	TRBD1
CASSPRPGGDEQFF	TGTGCCAGCAGCCCCCGCCCAGGGGGCGATGAGCAGTTCTTC	TRBV7-2	TRBJ2-1	few	TRBD1
CASSSGGGLGTDTQYF	TGTGCCAGCAGCTCGGGGGGGGGACTAGGCACAGATACGCAGTATTTT	TRBV28	TRBJ2-3	NA	TRBD2
CASSPWDRGSENIQYF	TGTGCCAGCAGCCCGTGGGACAGGGGGTCTGAAAACATTCAGTACTTC	TRBV11-1	TRBJ2-4	few	TRBD1
CASSGAYTDTQYF	TGTGCCAGCAGCGGAGCCTACACAGATACGCAGTATTTT	TRBV9	TRBJ2-3	NA	NA
CASSPDSGSYNEQFF	TGTGCCAGCTCACCGGATTCGGGCTCCTACAATGAGCAGTTCTTC	TRBV18	TRBJ2-1	few	NA
CASSRSGTDHLSYGYTF	TGTGCCAGCTCACGATCCGGGACAGACCATCTTTCCTATGGCTACACCTTC	TRBV18	TRBJ1-2	NA	TRBD1
CATSRDRTVYGYTF	TGTGCCACCAGCAGAGATCGTACAGTCTATGGCTACACCTTC	TRBV15	TRBJ1-2	NA	NA
CASSPLGLGETQYF	TGTGCCAGCTCACCTCTAGGACTCGGAGAGACCCAGTACTTC	TRBV18	TRBJ2-5	many	NA
CASSAGLAGYQETQYF	TGTGCCAGCAGCGCCGGCCTAGCGGGGTACCAAGAGACCCAGTACTTC	TRBV5-4	TRBJ2-5	NA	TRBD2
CAWRRTSENSPLHF	TGTGCCTGGAGGAGAACCTCCGAGAATTCACCCCTCCACTTT	TRBV30	TRBJ1-6	few	NA
CASSLTTGNTGELFF	TGTGCCAGCAGCTTAACGACAGGGAACACCGGGGAGCTGTTTTTT	TRBV7-2	TRBJ2-2	few	NA
CASSFRTGPSGYTF	TGTGCCAGCAGCTTCCGGACAGGGCCGTCCGGCTACACCTTC	TRBV7-2	TRBJ1-2	few	TRBD1
CASSLKSGVEAFF	TGTGCCAGCAGCTTAAAGTCTGGAGTTGAAGCTTTCTTT	TRBV7-9	TRBJ1-1	few	NA
CASSYSGTGNTEAFF	TGCGCCAGCAGCTACTCCGGGACAGGGAACACTGAAGCTTTCTTT	TRBV5-1	TRBJ1-1	few	TRBD1
CAWSRTEETQYF	TGTGCCTGGAGTCGAACGGAAGAGACCCAGTACTTC	TRBV30	TRBJ2-5	few	NA
CASTRKGVTEAFF	TGTGCCAGCACCCGAAAAGGGGTGACTGAAGCTTTCTTT	TRBV6-1	TRBJ1-1	NA	NA
CASSLATATNEKLFF	TGTGCCAGCAGCTTAGCGACTGCAACTAATGAAAAACTGTTTTTT	TRBV7-9	TRBJ1-4	NA	NA